Detailed here is one T cell receptor (beta chain). As yet, its antigen is unknown. The repertoire was sequenced with immunoSEQ multiplex PCR; TCRdb's copy has only in-frame clones and lacks some. This table holds roughly 97,000 clones, more than 85% found once. This entry belongs to a study of graft-versus-host responses after intestinal transplantation. Broader study findings: Maximum circulating GvH clone levels tracked with early post-transplant HvG decreases.

The V end was cut by 5 bases, the J end by 7 bases, with 21 bases between. The CDR3 runs to 15 residues. Germline CDR1 and CDR2: SEHNR and FQNEAQ (reference sequence). This sequence joins TRBV7-9 and TRBJ2-7; D is perhaps TRBD1 (6 bases). Sequences were derived from unstimulated CD4+ T cells sorted from spleen or lymph node cells, sampled before intestinal transplant. The receptor's source is a human donor who received an intestinal transplant. CDR3 nucleotide sequence: TGTGCCAGCAGCCCCGGACAGTTCCCAGTCGAGGAGCAGTACTTC. Amino acids: CASSPGQFPVEEQYF. Using reference TRBV7-9 and TRBJ2-7 for the parts outside the CDR3, the full variable domain is DTGVSQNPRHKITKRGQNVTFRCDPISEHNRLYWYRQTLGQGPEFLTYFQNEAQLEKSRLLSDRFSAERPKGSFSTLEIQRTEQGDSAMYLCASSPGQFPVEEQYFGPGTRLTVT.